A selection of T cell receptor beta chains follows, all from one sample in a study of metastatic and nonmetastatic thyroid tumors. TCRdb reassembled clones from the PCR reads with MiXCR. Among about 20,000 clones, roughly 20% were seen once, and the ten largest hold about 25%. The sequenced material came from blood. These receptors all come from a female donor with papillary thyroid cancer or a benign thyroid nodule (not recorded which). Some clones in this sample may be carry-over from other donors' samples. CDR3s include the opening cysteine and the closing phenylalanine or tryptophan. A D gene is named only where the DNA matches it firmly. Clone size, where shown, is once, few, many, or a class for clones that have expanded.

D | size | J | V | DNA | CDR3
. | many | TRBJ1-6 | TRBV19 | TGTGCCAGTAATCCGAACCAAGATAATTCACCCCTCCACTTT | CASNPNQDNSPLHF
. | medium-sized | TRBJ2-7 | TRBV10-2 | TGCGCCAGCAATCGGGGGGACACTCCCGAGCAGTACTTC | CASNRGDTPEQYF
. | . | TRBJ2-1 | TRBV9 | TGTGCCAGCAGCGTAGCTGAGGACAGACCCGGGTACAATGAGCAGTTCTTC | CASSVAEDRPGYNEQFF
TRBD2 | many | TRBJ2-1 | TRBV7-2 | TGTGCCAGCAGCTTAGTTAGCGGGAGTTTCTACAATGAGCAGTTCTTC | CASSLVSGSFYNEQFF
. | medium-sized | TRBJ2-3 | TRBV6-1 | TGTGCCAGCAGTGACCCAGGTGGGGACTTCGGGACAGATACGCAGTATTTT | CASSDPGGDFGTDTQYF
. | . | TRBJ1-2 | TRBV20-1 | TGCAGTGCACCCTCGGCGGAGACTAACTATGGCTACACCTTC | CSAPSAETNYGYTF
. | many | TRBJ1-5 | TRBV6-1 | TGTGCCAGCAGTGGACAGGCTGGGGGTCAGCCCCAGCATTTT | CASSGQAGGQPQHF
. | . | TRBJ1-4 | TRBV7-9 | TGTGCCATCCCTGGGGGGAGCGATACAACTAATGAAAAACTGTTTTTT | CAIPGGSDTTNEKLFF
TRBD1 | . | TRBJ2-1 | TRBV9 | TGTGCCAGCAGCGTAGAGGGGGCGGACTACAATGAGCAGTTCTTC | CASSVEGADYNEQFF
. | many | TRBJ1-2 | TRBV5-8 | TGTGCCAGCAGCTTGACGGACTATGGCTACACCTTC | CASSLTDYGYTF
. | many | TRBJ2-5 | TRBV25-1 | TGTGCCAGCAGTGAATTGATGGACTCCCCGGCCCAAGAGACCCAGTACTTC | CASSELMDSPAQETQYF
TRBD2 | many | TRBJ2-5 | TRBV20-1 | TGCAGTGCCCCGGATCCTAGCGGGGACCATCAAGAGACCCAGTACTTC | CSAPDPSGDHQETQYF
TRBD2 | . | TRBJ2-3 | TRBV20-1 | TGCAGTGCTTTCGGGACTAGCGGATACACAGATACGCAGTATTTT | CSAFGTSGYTDTQYF
TRBD1 | many | TRBJ2-7 | TRBV7-8 | TGTGCCAGCGGGGGGACAGGGAGCAACGAGCAGTACTTC | CASGGTGSNEQYF
. | many | TRBJ2-3 | TRBV19 | TGTGCCAGTATGGTTGGGGGGTCAGATACGCAGTATTTT | CASMVGGSDTQYF
TRBD1 | few | TRBJ1-6 | TRBV25-1 | TGTGCCGTCTCCGGGACAGGGGCTTCACCCCTCCACTTT | CAVSGTGASPLHF
. | medium-sized | TRBJ1-2 | TRBV27 | TGTGCCAGCAGTACTCAGGACAGAGCTAACTATGGCTACACCTTC | CASSTQDRANYGYTF
. | medium-sized | TRBJ1-2 | TRBV28 | TGTGCCAGCAAAGACACCGCTAACTATGGCTACACCTTC | CASKDTANYGYTF
. | few | TRBJ2-7 | TRBV24-1 | TGTGCCACCATCTCCTCGTGGGGGCCCAACGAGCAGTACTTC | CATISSWGPNEQYF
. | many | TRBJ2-5 | TRBV2 | TGTGCCAGCAGTGTGGCCCAAGAGACCCAGTACTTC | CASSVAQETQYF
TRBD1 | many | TRBJ2-1 | TRBV7-2 | TGTGCCAGCAGCTTATCGGGACAGGGTTACAATGAGCAGTTCTTC | CASSLSGQGYNEQFF
. | . | TRBJ1-1 | TRBV20-1 | TGCAGTGCTAGGTTGGGGGGTGGGTCCTCCACTGAAGCTTTCTTT | CSARLGGGSSTEAFF
TRBD2 | many | TRBJ2-3 | TRBV12-3/TRBV12-4 | TGTGCCAGCAACCCTAGCGGGGTCCCCCCAGATACGCAGTATTTT | CASNPSGVPPDTQYF
. | many | TRBJ1-1 | TRBV5-1 | TGCGCCAGCAGCAACATGAACACTGAAGCTTTCTTT | CASSNMNTEAFF
. | many | TRBJ2-3 | TRBV6-1 | TGTGCCAGCAGTGAGATAGGTCTGAACACAGATACGCAGTATTTT | CASSEIGLNTDTQYF
. | many | TRBJ1-1 | TRBV19 | TGTGCCAGTAGCATCCAGAGGGGAGAACGGGGAGCTTTCTTT | CASSIQRGERGAFF
TRBD2 | many | TRBJ2-5 | TRBV2 | TGTGCCAGCAGTGATGGGCGGGGGGGAAGATTGGAGACCCAGTACTTC | CASSDGRGGRLETQYF
. | few | TRBJ2-5 | TRBV5-4 | TGTGCCAGCAGCTTGGGACAAGAGACCCAGTACTTC | CASSLGQETQYF
. | many | TRBJ2-5 | TRBV6-1 | TGTGCCAGCAGGTTTCGACTAGGCCAAGAGACCCAGTACTTC | CASRFRLGQETQYF
TRBD1 | . | TRBJ2-1 | TRBV20-1 | TGCAGTGCTAGGGGGACAGGGGGCTTGATCAATGAGCAGTTCTTC | CSARGTGGLINEQFF
. | . | TRBJ2-3 | TRBV27 | TGTGCCAGCAGTCCCACAGGCTACTATCGTTCAGATACGCAGTATTTT | CASSPTGYYRSDTQYF
. | medium-sized | TRBJ1-5 | TRBV24-1 | TGTGCCACCAGTGAATCGGATCAGCCCCAGCATTTT | CATSESDQPQHF
TRBD1 | many | TRBJ2-7 | TRBV19 | TGTGCCAGTAGTCGCGCCGGGACAGGAGCCTACGAGCAGTACTTC | CASSRAGTGAYEQYF
TRBD2 | many | TRBJ2-2 | TRBV20-1 | TGCAGTGCTAGTGGGTTAGCGGGAGGGCCCACCGGGGAGCTGTTTTTT | CSASGLAGGPTGELFF
TRBD2 | many | TRBJ2-1 | TRBV9 | TGTGCCAGCAGCGTAGAGGCGGGAGGGCCTAGTTCCTACAATGAGCAGTTCTTC | CASSVEAGGPSSYNEQFF
. | . | TRBJ1-3 | TRBV30 | TGTGCCTGGCACAACTCTGGAAACACCATATATTTT | CAWHNSGNTIYF
. | . | TRBJ2-5 | TRBV5-5 | TGTGCCAGCAGCTTGGGGGGGAAAGAGACCCAGTACTTC | CASSLGGKETQYF
. | many | TRBJ2-5 | TRBV12-3/TRBV12-4 | TGTGCCAGCAGTTTAGTTACAGGAGACCGAGAGACCCAGTACTTC | CASSLVTGDRETQYF
. | many | TRBJ1-5 | TRBV11-2 | TGTGCCAGCAGCTTAGATGCAGGAGGATCGTCCCAGCATTTT | CASSLDAGGSSQHF
. | medium-sized | TRBJ1-5 | TRBV19 | TGTGCCAGTAGTGTCGGGATTGAGCAGCCCCAGCATTTT | CASSVGIEQPQHF
TRBD1 | many | TRBJ1-1 | TRBV19 | TGTGCCAGTAGTCGAACAGGGGGGATGAACACTGAAGCTTTCTTT | CASSRTGGMNTEAFF
TRBD1 | many | TRBJ2-5 | TRBV5-1 | TGCGCCAGCAGCTTGGGGAGCGGGACAGGGTTGGGTGAGACCCAGTACTTC | CASSLGSGTGLGETQYF
. | . | TRBJ2-7 | TRBV7-2 | TGTGCCAGCAGCTTAGGTTGGGGTCTCTACGAGCAGTACTTC | CASSLGWGLYEQYF
TRBD1 | many | TRBJ1-2 | TRBV6-1 | TGTGCCAGCAGTTCGCTGACAGGGAGGAATGGCTACACCTTC | CASSSLTGRNGYTF
TRBD2 | many | TRBJ2-1 | TRBV20-1 | TGCAGTGCTCACAGCGGGAGGGCCTACAATGAGCAGTTCTTC | CSAHSGRAYNEQFF
. | . | TRBJ1-5 | TRBV5-1 | TGCGCCAGCAGCTTGGGAGGCAGGGTGAGCACAGATACGCAGCATTTT | CASSLGGRVSTDTQHF
. | . | TRBJ1-5 | TRBV10-3 | TGTGCCATCAGTGAGTCGGGGGCGGCCCAGCCCCAGCATTTT | CAISESGAAQPQHF
TRBD1 | . | TRBJ1-2 | TRBV11-2 | TGTGCCAGCAGCGGGACAGGGGGAACCTATGGCTACATCTTC | CASSGTGGTYGYIF
TRBD1 | . | TRBJ1-1 | TRBV11-2 | TGTGCCAGCAGCCCCCCCTTACAGGGGTCTGAAGCTTTCTTT | CASSPPLQGSEAFF
. | . | TRBJ1-2 | TRBV18 | TGTGCCAGCTCACCGAATAACCGGGATAGCCACACCTTC | CASSPNNRDSHTF
TRBD1 | many | TRBJ1-2 | TRBV7-3 | TGTGCCAGCAGCCCGACAGGGGGAGGGGTCTATGGCTACACCTTC | CASSPTGGGVYGYTF
TRBD2 | . | TRBJ2-7 | TRBV5-1 | TGCGCCAGCAGCTTGGTAGCGGGGTATCCCTACGAGCAGTACTTC | CASSLVAGYPYEQYF
. | few | TRBJ1-1 | TRBV25-1 | TGTGCCAGCAGTGAAGGTAGGGGAGCGCAGGGCACTGAAGCTTTATTT | CASSEGRGAQGTEALF
. | . | TRBJ1-5 | TRBV6-1 | TGTGCCAGCAGCCAGAAAGAGCCGGGGAATCAGCACCAGCATTTT | CASSQKEPGNQHQHF
TRBD2 | many | TRBJ2-2 | TRBV7-8 | TGTGCCAGCAGCTGGCGACTAGCGGGGGCCGGGGAGCTGTTTTTT | CASSWRLAGAGELFF
. | medium-sized | TRBJ1-1 | TRBV6-1 | TGTGCCAGCAGGACAGGGAACACTGAAGCTTTCTTT | CASRTGNTEAFF
. | many | TRBJ2-7 | TRBV20-1 | TGCAGTGCTATTGGGGGCTACTACGAGCAGTACTTC | CSAIGGYYEQYF
. | few | TRBJ1-6 | TRBV6-1 | TGTGCCAGCGGAGGGCGCTCCTATAATTCACCCCTCCACTTT | CASGGRSYNSPLHF
TRBD1 | many | TRBJ1-2 | TRBV24-1 | TGTGCCACCAGTGACATGGACAGGGGGCGCATCTATGGCTACACCTTC | CATSDMDRGRIYGYTF